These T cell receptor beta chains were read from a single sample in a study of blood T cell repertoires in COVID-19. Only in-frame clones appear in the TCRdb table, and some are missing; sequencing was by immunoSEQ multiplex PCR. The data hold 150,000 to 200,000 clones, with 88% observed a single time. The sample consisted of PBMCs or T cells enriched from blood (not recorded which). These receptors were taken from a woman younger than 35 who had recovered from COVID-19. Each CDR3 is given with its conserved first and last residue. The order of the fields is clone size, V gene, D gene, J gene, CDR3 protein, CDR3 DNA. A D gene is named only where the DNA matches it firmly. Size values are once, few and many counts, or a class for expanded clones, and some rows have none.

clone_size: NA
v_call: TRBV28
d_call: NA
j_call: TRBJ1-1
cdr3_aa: CASSRGLVDTEAFF
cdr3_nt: TGTGCCAGCAGCAGGGGATTAGTAGACACTGAAGCTTTCTTT

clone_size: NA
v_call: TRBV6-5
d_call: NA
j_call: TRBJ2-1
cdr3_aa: CASSPRDNEQFF
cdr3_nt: TGTGCCAGCAGTCCTCGGGACAATGAGCAGTTCTTC

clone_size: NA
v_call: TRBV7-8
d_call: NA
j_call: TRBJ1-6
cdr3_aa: CASSLTSRVGNSPLHF
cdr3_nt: TGTGCCAGCAGTTTAACGAGCAGGGTTGGTAACTCACCCCTCCACTTT

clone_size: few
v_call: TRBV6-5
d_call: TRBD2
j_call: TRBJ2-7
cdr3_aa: CASETSGSYEQYF
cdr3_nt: TGTGCCAGCGAGACTAGCGGGAGCTACGAGCAGTACTTC

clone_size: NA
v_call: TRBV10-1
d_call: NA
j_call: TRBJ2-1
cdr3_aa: CASSRGSSYNEQFF
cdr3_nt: TGCGCCAGCAGTCGCGGTAGCTCCTACAATGAGCAGTTCTTC

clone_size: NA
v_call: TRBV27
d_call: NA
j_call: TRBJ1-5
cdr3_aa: CASSRWDPGGNQPQHF
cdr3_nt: TGTGCCAGCAGTCGCTGGGACCCGGGGGGCAATCAGCCCCAGCATTTT

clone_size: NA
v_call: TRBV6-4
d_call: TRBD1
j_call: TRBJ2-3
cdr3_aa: CASSNRGTDTQYF
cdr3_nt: TGTGCCAGCAGTAACAGGGGAACAGATACGCAGTATTTT

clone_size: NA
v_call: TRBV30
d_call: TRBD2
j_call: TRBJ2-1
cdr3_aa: CAGIWRERYNEQFF
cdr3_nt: TGTGCCGGAATATGGCGGGAGAGGTACAATGAGCAGTTCTTC

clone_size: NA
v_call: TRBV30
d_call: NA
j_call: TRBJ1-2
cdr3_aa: CAWSVPGIGNYGYTF
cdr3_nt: TGTGCCTGGAGTGTACCGGGAATAGGGAACTATGGCTACACCTTC

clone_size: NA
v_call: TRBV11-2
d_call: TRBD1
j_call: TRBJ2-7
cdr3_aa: CASSSRTGGDEQYF
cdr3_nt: TGTGCCAGCAGCTCCAGGACAGGGGGCGACGAGCAGTACTTC

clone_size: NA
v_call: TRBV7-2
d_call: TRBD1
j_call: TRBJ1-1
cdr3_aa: CASSLSQGASTEAFF
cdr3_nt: TGTGCCAGCAGCTTATCCCAGGGGGCGTCCACTGAAGCTTTCTTT

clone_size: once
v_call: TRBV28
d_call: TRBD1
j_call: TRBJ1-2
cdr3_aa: CASTPTGGYGYTF
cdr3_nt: TGTGCCAGCACCCCGACAGGGGGCTATGGCTACACCTTC

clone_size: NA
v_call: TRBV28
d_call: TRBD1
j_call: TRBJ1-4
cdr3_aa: CASSTRGTGLDEKLFF
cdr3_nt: TGTGCCAGCAGTACAAGAGGGACAGGGCTAGATGAAAAACTGTTTTTT

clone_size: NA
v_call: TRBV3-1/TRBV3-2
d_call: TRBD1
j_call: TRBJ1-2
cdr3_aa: CASSQSLGMQGARGYTF
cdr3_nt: TGTGCCAGCAGCCAATCTCTGGGTATGCAGGGGGCGCGTGGCTACACCTTC

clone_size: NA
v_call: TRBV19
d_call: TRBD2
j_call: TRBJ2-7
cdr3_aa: CASSLTGGDYEQYF
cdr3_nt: TGTGCCAGTAGTCTAACGGGGGGGGACTACGAGCAGTACTTC

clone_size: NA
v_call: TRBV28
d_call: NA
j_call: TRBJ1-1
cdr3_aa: CASSGPEGNKAFF
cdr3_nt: TGTGCCAGCAGTGGGCCGGAGGGCAATAAAGCTTTCTTT

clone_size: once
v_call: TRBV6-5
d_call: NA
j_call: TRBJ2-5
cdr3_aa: CASSPGVGAQYF
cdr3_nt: TGTGCCAGCAGTCCGGGGGTAGGGGCCCAGTACTTC

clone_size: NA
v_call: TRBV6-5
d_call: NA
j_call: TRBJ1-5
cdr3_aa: CASSYSPGGNQPQHF
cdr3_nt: TGTGCCAGCAGTTACAGCCCAGGGGGCAATCAGCCCCAGCATTTT

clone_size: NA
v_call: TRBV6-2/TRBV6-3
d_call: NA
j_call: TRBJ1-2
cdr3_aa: CASSSGVYGYTF
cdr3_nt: TGTGCCAGCAGTTCCGGTGTTTATGGCTACACCTTC

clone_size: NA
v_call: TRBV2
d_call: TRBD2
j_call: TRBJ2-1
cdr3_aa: CASPSAGGPYEQFF
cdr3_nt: TGTGCCAGCCCCTCGGCGGGAGGGCCTTATGAGCAGTTCTTC

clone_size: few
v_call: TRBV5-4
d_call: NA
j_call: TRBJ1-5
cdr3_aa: CASSFLDQPQHF
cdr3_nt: TGTGCCAGCAGCTTTCTCGATCAGCCCCAGCATTTT

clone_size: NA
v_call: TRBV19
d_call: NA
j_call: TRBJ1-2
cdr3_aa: CASSMSRGDYGYTF
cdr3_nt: TGTGCCAGTAGTATGTCCAGGGGCGACTATGGCTACACCTTC